This T cell receptor beta chain was observed in a study of identical twins. Study-wide points: Invariant populations such as MAIT and iNKT cells could partly muddle zero-insertion analyses. There was an excess of low generation probability in the out-of-frame alpha sequences that twins shared. Memory repertoires showed no such pattern, whereas abundant cord blood beta clonotypes carried fewer insertions. Model-predicted out-of-frame TCR alpha sharing fell below observed values in monozygotic twins.

TCRdb re-analysed the 5' RACE reads in MiXCR, keeping a single row per CDR3 protein. Here the sample spans some 1,700,000 distinct CDR3 sequences, 32% being singletons. Trimming stripped 1 base from V and 0 bases from J, with 10 bases between. Germline V gene data show CDR1 as SEHNR and CDR2 as FQNEAQ (reference sequence). CDR3 length equals 15 residues. This clonotype was counted only a few times. The target antigen is unknown. The sequence was collected from a newborn girl in good health. The sample consisted of cord blood. The chain combines TRBV7-9 with TRBJ2-7, with a tentative D call TRBD1 (6 bases). The CDR3 DNA sequence: TGTGCCAGCAGCTTAGTTGGGGACACCTCCTACGAGCAGTACTTC. Protein sequence: CASSLVGDTSYEQYF.